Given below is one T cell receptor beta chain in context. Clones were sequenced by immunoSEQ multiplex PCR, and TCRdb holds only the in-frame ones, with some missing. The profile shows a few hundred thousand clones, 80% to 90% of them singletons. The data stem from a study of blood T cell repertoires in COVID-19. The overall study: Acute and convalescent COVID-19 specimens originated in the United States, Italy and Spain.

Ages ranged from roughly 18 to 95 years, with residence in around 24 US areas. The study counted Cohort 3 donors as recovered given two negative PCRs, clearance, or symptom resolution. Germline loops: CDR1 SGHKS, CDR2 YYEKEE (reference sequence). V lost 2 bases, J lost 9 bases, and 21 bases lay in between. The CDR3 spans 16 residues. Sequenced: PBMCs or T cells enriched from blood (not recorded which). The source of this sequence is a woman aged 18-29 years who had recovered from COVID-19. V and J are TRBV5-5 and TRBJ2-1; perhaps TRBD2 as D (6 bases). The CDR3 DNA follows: TGTGCCAGCAGCTTCGCGGGACCCCCCGATCGGGGTGAGCAGTTCTTC. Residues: CASSFAGPPDRGEQFF.